Below are 32 T cell receptor beta chains sequenced from a single sample in a study of T cell changes during pregnancy in multiple sclerosis. TCRdb's table, derived via immunoSEQ multiplex PCR, lists solely in-frame clones and lacks some. The sample shows tens of thousands of clones, just over 90% of them seen only once. Sequenced material: CD4+ T cells from peripheral blood mononuclear cells, taken before pregnancy. Source of these receptors: a female donor with multiple sclerosis, enrolled in a pregnancy study.

V and J are TRBV5-1 and TRBJ2-3, with 14 nucleotides matching TRBD2. This CDR3 has 16 residues. The germline V gene has CDR1 SGHRS and CDR2 YFSETQ. After removal of 2 bases from V and 5 bases from J, the junction contained 4 bases not matched to a gene. The CDR3 bases are TGCGCCAGCAGCTTCCGACTAGCGGGAGGGGTAGATACGCAGTATTTT. It yields the protein CASSFRLAGGVDTQYF.

V usage is TRBV6-1 and J usage is TRBJ1-1; D remains unclear. V was clipped by 2 bases and J by 0 bases, with 10 bases between them. Germline V gene data show CDR1 as MNHNS and CDR2 as SASEGT. This CDR3 has 15 residues. CDR3 sequence (DNA): TGTGCCAGCAGTGAACTGGACGGGATGAACACTGAAGCTTTCTTT. Translated: CASSELDGMNTEAFF.

This clone was seen a single time. The rearrangement joins TRBV6-1 to TRBJ2-3; unclear D gene. V lost 3 bases to trimming and J lost 6 bases, with 4 bases between them. The CDR3 is 11 amino acids. Germline V gene lookup returns CDR1 MNHNS and CDR2 SASEGT. The CDR3 sequence is CASSDRDTQYF. The CDR3 DNA reads TGTGCCAGCAGTGACAGGGATACGCAGTATTTT.

V is TRBV4-3 and J is TRBJ1-4; TRBD1 aligns across 7 bases. CDR3 length equals 15 residues. The J segment lost 5 bases and the V segment lost 1 base, leaving 4 bases of the junction unmatched. The germline CDR1 and CDR2 sequences are LGHNA and YSLEER. The chain's CDR3 is CASSQGRQGNEKLFF. CDR3 sequence (DNA): TGCGCCAGCAGCCAAGGTCGACAGGGCAATGAAAAACTGTTTTTT.

J is TRBJ1-1 and V is TRBV5-1; a weak D match, TRBD1 (5 bases). CDR1 is SGHRS, CDR2 YFSETQ, per germline. CDR3 length: 15 residues. The V end lost 1 base, the J end lost 2 bases, and 12 bases lay between the germline ends. DNA for the CDR3: TGCGCCAGCAGCTTGTTCGGACAAACTAACACTGAAGCTTTCTTT. Translated, it gives CASSLFGQTNTEAFF. Full variable domain (missing parts from reference TRBV5-1 and TRBJ1-1): KAGVTQTPRYLIKTRGQQVTLSCSPISGHRSVSWYQQTPGQGLQFLFEYFSETQRNKGNFPGRFSGRQFSNSRSEMNVSTLELGDSALYLCASSLFGQTNTEAFFGQGTRLTVV.

V is TRBV7-3 and J is TRBJ2-3, with D perhaps matching TRBD1 (5 bases). Deletions cut 2 bases from V and 1 base from J, with 16 bases between. Germline V gene data show CDR1 as SGHTA and CDR2 as FQGTGA. This CDR3 is 17 amino acids long. The CDR3 DNA sequence: TGTGCCAGCAGCTTATTTCAAGGGGTTCATCGCACAGATACGCAGTATTTT. This gives the protein CASSLFQGVHRTDTQYF.

The V and J genes are TRBV11-2 and TRBJ2-1; 8 bases agree with TRBD2. The CDR3 is 16 residues long. Per germline, CDR1 SGHAT and CDR2 FQNNGV. Losses at the gene ends were 1 base for V and 0 bases for J; bases not matched to a gene: 2. The CDR3 spells CASSLGSGSSYNEQFF. As DNA, the CDR3 is TGTGCCAGCAGCTTAGGAAGCGGGAGCTCCTACAATGAGCAGTTCTTC.

Here the CDR3 reads CASSLGVRTGFSGELFF. CDR3 nucleotides: TGCGCCAGCAGCCTGGGCGTAAGGACAGGGTTTTCCGGGGAGCTGTTTTTT. V is TRBV5-1 and J is TRBJ2-2; 8 bases fit TRBD1. V shed 4 bases, J shed 6 bases, and the junction held 14 bases outside the gene matches. The CDR3 is made up of 17 amino acids. Germline loops: CDR1 SGHRS, CDR2 YFSETQ.

The CDR3 sequence is CASSELAGGTGELFF. CDR3 in DNA: TGTGCCAGCAGTGAACTAGCGGGAGGGACCGGGGAGCTGTTTTTT. This chain links TRBV6-4 with TRBJ2-2, with 13 bases matching TRBD2. J gave up 5 bases and V 3 bases, and 0 bases lay outside the gene matches. The CDR3 loop spans 15 amino acids. The germline gives CDR1 MRHNA, CDR2 SNTAGT.

The genes are TRBV5-1 and TRBJ1-2; TRBD1 might be the D (6 bases). The CDR3 has 15 residues. V was pared by 5 bases and J by 5 bases, with 19 bases between. Germline values: CDR1 SGHRS, CDR2 YFSETQ. CDR3 sequence reads: CASRPGAESVYGYTF. The CDR3 region has the DNA TGCGCCAGCAGACCAGGGGCGGAAAGTGTTTATGGCTACACCTTC.

The J gene is TRBJ1-1, the V gene TRBV27, with 7 bases lining up with TRBD1. After removal of 9 bases from V and 5 bases from J, the junction contained 15 bases not matched to a gene. The germline V gene has CDR1 MNHEY and CDR2 SMNVEV (reference sequence). The CDR3 is 15 residues long. The CDR3, as DNA: TGTGCCAGTTCCCTGACAGGGAATTATGTGACTGAAGCTTTCTTT. Residues: CASSLTGNYVTEAFF.

V usage is TRBV4-2 and J usage is TRBJ1-2, with 8 bases fitting TRBD1. The germline V gene has CDR1 LGHNA and CDR2 YNFKEQ. J gave up 8 bases and V 8 bases, and 10 bases lay outside the gene matches. The CDR3 loop spans 13 amino acids. As DNA, the CDR3 is TGTGCCAGCGGAACAGGGGGTTTTGGAGGCTACACCTTC. It encodes CASGTGGFGGYTF.

The rearrangement joins TRBV6-1 to TRBJ2-3, with 8 nucleotides matching TRBD1. This CDR3 has 15 residues. The trim removed 8 bases at V and 6 bases at J, leaving 13 bases unmatched. The germline V gene encodes CDR1 MNHNS and CDR2 SASEGT. The CDR3 region is CASPGQGGSRDTQYF. In DNA form, the CDR3 reads TGTGCCAGCCCTGGACAGGGTGGTAGTAGGGATACGCAGTATTTT.

The chain is built from TRBV9 and TRBJ1-1, with 7 bases lining up with TRBD1. This CDR3 is built from 18 residues. The V segment lost 0 bases and the J segment 1 base; nucleotides outside the gene matches: 12. Germline V gene lookup returns CDR1 SGDLS and CDR2 YYNGEE. The CDR3 DNA reads as TGTGCCAGCAGCGTAGATATACCGGGACAGCGACCGAACACTGAAGCTTTCTTT. Its translation is CASSVDIPGQRPNTEAFF.

The chain joins TRBV5-1 to TRBJ1-3, with TRBD1 as a possible D gene (6 bases). There are 16 residues in the CDR3. In germline, CDR1 is SGHRS, CDR2 YFSETQ. Trimming left V 4 bases short and J 0 bases short, with 14 bases between. The CDR3 region has the DNA TGCGCCAGCAGCAAAGCGGGACAACACTCTGGAAACACCATATATTTT. Translated: CASSKAGQHSGNTIYF.

J is TRBJ2-1 and V is TRBV5-4; no definite D call. The CDR3 extends over 13 amino acids. Germline values: CDR1 SGHNT, CDR2 YYREEE (reference sequence). The V end lost 1 base, the J end lost 8 bases, and 10 bases lay between the germline ends. The CDR3 DNA sequence: TGTGCCAGCAGCTTGAAGTACTCGGATGAGCAGTTCTTC. Translating gives CASSLKYSDEQFF.

The V and J genes are TRBV5-4 and TRBJ2-1; 12 nucleotides agree with TRBD2. CDR3 length: 15 amino acids. Germline trimming cut 4 bases from V and 8 bases from J; bases unmatched to any gene: 7. Germline V CDR1 and CDR2: SGHNT, YYREEE (reference sequence). The chain's CDR3 is CASSKETSGSYEQFF. CDR3 in DNA: TGTGCCAGCAGCAAGGAGACTAGCGGGAGCTATGAGCAGTTCTTC.

This clone has only one observation. V gene TRBV5-1 combines with J gene TRBJ1-2; 8 positions agree with TRBD1. Germline V lookup: CDR1 SGHRS, CDR2 YFSETQ. Germline trimming cut 9 bases from V and 5 bases from J; bases unmatched to any gene: 9. The CDR3 runs 13 residues. Written as DNA, the CDR3 is TGCGCCACGGGGGACAGGCCGAATTATGGCTACACCTTC. Translated: CATGDRPNYGYTF.

This clone has at least ten counts. The CDR3 DNA follows: TGTGCCAGCAGTGCTGGAAGACAGGGCCTAAACTTGAACACTGAAGCTTTCTTT. Translation: CASSAGRQGLNLNTEAFF. This chain connects TRBV27 to TRBJ1-1; 7 positions agree with TRBD1. Trimming at V came to 5 bases and at J to 0 bases, leaving 15 bases not matched to a gene. CDR1 is MNHEY, CDR2 SMNVEV, per germline (reference sequence). The CDR3 covers 18 residues.

The chain joins TRBV29-1 to TRBJ2-7; 7 bases line up with TRBD2. Trimming removed 6 bases from V and 0 bases from J; junction bases left unmatched: 2. Germline-derived CDR1 and CDR2 are SQVTM and ANQGSEA. CDR3 size: 12 residues. CDR3 nucleotide sequence: TGCAGCGTGACTAGCAACTCCTACGAGCAGTACTTC. Protein: CSVTSNSYEQYF.

This rearrangement joins TRBV6-1 to TRBJ2-1; TRBD2 aligns across 9 bases. After removal of 9 bases from V and 7 bases from J, the junction contained 13 bases not matched to a gene. Germline values: CDR1 MNHNS, CDR2 SASEGT. This CDR3 has 15 residues. This CDR3 is CASLLTGTSKNEQFF. The CDR3 bases are TGTGCCAGTCTGCTGACCGGGACTAGCAAGAATGAGCAGTTCTTC.

This clone appeared a single time. The gene calls are TRBV7-3 and TRBJ2-2; 10 positions match TRBD1. V was clipped by 5 bases and J by 7 bases; unmatched bases: 10. The CDR3 length is 16 residues. Germline V lookup: CDR1 SGHTA, CDR2 FQGTGA. The CDR3 spells CASSPLGQGPVGELFF. The CDR3 DNA sequence: TGTGCCAGCAGCCCCCTGGGACAGGGGCCGGTCGGGGAGCTGTTTTTT.

This clone appeared a single time. DNA of the CDR3: TGTGCCAACCGCGACGGGTACTCTGGAAACACCATATATTTT. This sequence encodes CANRDGYSGNTIYF. The chain uses TRBV7-9 and TRBJ1-3, with D unresolved. The CDR3 is 14 amino acids. Per the germline V gene, CDR1 is SEHNR and CDR2 is FQNEAQ (reference sequence). V lost 10 bases and J 0 bases, leaving 13 bases between the germline ends.

The V call is TRBV5-1, the J call TRBJ1-4, with a possible D match to TRBD1 (5 bases). This CDR3 contains 14 residues. Trimming removed 0 bases at V and 8 bases at J, with 11 bases between. The germline V gene encodes CDR1 SGHRS and CDR2 YFSETQ. The CDR3 region has the DNA TGCGCCAGCAGCTTGGGGGGCTCTGGGGAAAAACTGTTTTTT. This encodes CASSLGGSGEKLFF.

The chain joins TRBV4-2 to TRBJ2-5; 8 nucleotides match TRBD2. Trimming took 1 base from V and 1 from J; bases not matched to a gene: 8. The CDR3 sequence is 17 residues long. CDR1 LGHNA and CDR2 YNFKEQ come from the germline V gene. CDR3 nucleotide sequence: TGTGCCAGCAGCCAAGCGGGCACTAGCGGAGGCCAAGAGACCCAGTACTTC. The encoded protein is CASSQAGTSGGQETQYF.

The chain couples TRBV4-1 to TRBJ2-7; possibly TRBD2 for D (6 bases). V lost 6 bases, J lost 0 bases, and 18 bases lay in between. Germline loops: CDR1 MGHRA, CDR2 YSYEKL. The length of the CDR3 is 16 residues. This CDR3 reads CASRPILAKSSYEQYF. Written as DNA, the CDR3 is TGCGCCAGCAGACCGATTCTAGCGAAAAGCTCCTACGAGCAGTACTTC.

This chain uses TRBV7-9 with TRBJ2-2; tentative D call: TRBD1 (5 bases). The CDR3 is 16 residues long. V lost 2 bases, J lost 6 bases, and 16 bases lay in between. Germline V gene lookup returns CDR1 SEHNR and CDR2 FQNEAQ (reference sequence). The CDR3 sequence is CASSLNLAGKAGELFF. DNA for the CDR3: TGTGCCAGCAGCTTAAATTTAGCAGGGAAGGCCGGGGAGCTGTTTTTT.

The chain carries TRBV4-1 and TRBJ2-5; perhaps TRBD1 as D (6 bases). The CDR3 is 14 amino acids. Trimming pared 1 base from V and 4 bases from J, leaving 10 bases between. Germline-derived CDR1 and CDR2 are MGHRA and YSYEKL. The CDR3 region has the DNA TGCGCCAGCAGCCAAGTGGCAGGGGTAGAGACCCAGTACTTC. Translating gives CASSQVAGVETQYF.

V is TRBV15 and J is TRBJ2-3; TRBD2 might be the D (5 bases). The CDR3 extends over 15 amino acids. V was clipped by 0 bases and J by 3 bases, with 10 bases between them. From germline, CDR1 is LNHNV and CDR2 YYDKDF (reference sequence). The CDR3 protein is CATSRDLLETDTQYF. The CDR3 nucleotides are TGTGCCACCAGCAGAGATTTACTAGAAACAGATACGCAGTATTTT. The full variable domain, its missing parts supplied by reference TRBV15 and TRBJ2-3, is DAMVIQNPRYQVTQFGKPVTLSCSQTLNHNVMYWYQQKSSQAPKLLFHYYDKDFNNEADTPDNFQSRRPNTSFCFLDIRSPGLGDTAMYLCATSRDLLETDTQYFGPGTRLTVL.

The chain recombines TRBV5-1 with TRBJ2-2; D might be TRBD1 (6 bases). CDR3 length: 15 residues. The germline gives CDR1 SGHRS, CDR2 YFSETQ. Trimming cost V 6 bases and J 5 bases, with 17 bases left between them. The CDR3: CASTPGAQGTGELFF. CDR3 sequence (DNA): TGCGCCAGCACCCCTGGGGCACAGGGAACCGGGGAGCTGTTTTTT.

The DNA for the CDR3 is TGTGCCAGCAGTTTATGGGGGCAGGGAAGGGAATCGGCCCAGCATTTT. It is translated as CASSLWGQGRESAQHF. The gene calls are TRBV27 and TRBJ1-5, with D tentatively TRBD1 (6 bases). CDR3 length equals 16 residues. Germline CDR1 is MNHEY and CDR2 is SMNVEV (reference sequence). The V and J ends lost 1 base and 11 bases respectively, with 21 bases between them.

The chain recombines TRBV2 with TRBJ2-3; D not resolved. The CDR3 is 15 residues long. Trimming removed 4 bases from V and 1 base from J, with 12 bases in between. The germline CDR1 and CDR2 sequences are SNHLY and FYNNEI. CDR3 in amino acids: CASSGPWPRTDTQYF. The CDR3 coding sequence is TGTGCCAGCAGTGGTCCTTGGCCCCGCACAGATACGCAGTATTTT. The complete variable domain, with remaining parts taken from reference TRBV2 and TRBJ2-3, reads EPEVTQTPSHQVTQMGQEVILRCVPISNHLYFYWYRQILGQKVEFLVSFYNNEISEKSEIFDDQFSVERPDGSNFTLKIRSTKLEDSAMYFCASSGPWPRTDTQYFGPGTRLTVL.